The rows below give T cell receptor beta chains drawn from one sample of a study of radiotherapy plus CTLA-4 blockade in lung cancer. TCRdb's copy holds only in-frame clones and misses some; the assay was immunoSEQ multiplex PCR. The sample lists about 82,000 clones; 72% were seen once. Sequenced here: peripheral blood, sampled from a patient treated with radiotherapy plus ipilimumab. The receptors were sampled from a human donor with non-small cell lung cancer that progressed on radiotherapy plus ipilimumab. Both conserved end residues are part of each CDR3. The D gene is left open where the match is weak. A row's size may be missing; if present it is once, few, many or a size class.

TRBV9	few	-	16	TRBJ1-3	CASSPQEGVAGNTIYF	TGTGCCAGCAGCCCACAAGAAGGGGTGGCTGGAAACACCATATATTTT
TRBV28	-	-	18	TRBJ2-2	CASSQGQGYFGNTGELFF	TGTGCCAGCAGCCAGGGGCAGGGATACTTTGGGAACACCGGGGAGCTGTTTTTT
TRBV10-3	-	-	15	TRBJ1-1	CAISDSGQMNTEAFF	TGTGCCATCAGTGATTCCGGACAGATGAACACTGAAGCTTTCTTT
TRBV5-1	-	-	15	TRBJ2-5	CASSQLRDLGETQYF	TGCGCCAGCAGCCAACTCAGGGATCTCGGGGAGACCCAGTACTTC
TRBV4-3	-	-	19	TRBJ2-2	CASSRTGGQTFRAAGELFF	TGCGCCAGCAGCCGAACGGGGGGACAGACGTTTAGAGCGGCCGGGGAGCTGTTTTTT
TRBV28	-	-	12	TRBJ1-5	CASSPNRWPQHF	TGTGCCAGCAGTCCTAACAGATGGCCCCAGCATTTT
TRBV19	-	TRBD2	18	TRBJ2-7	CATRRRLAGVSGSYEQYF	TGTGCCACCCGCAGGAGGCTAGCGGGAGTCTCCGGGTCCTACGAGCAGTACTTC
TRBV5-1	-	TRBD1	15	TRBJ1-2	CASRFGTGGSYGYTF	TGCGCCAGCCGATTCGGGACAGGGGGTTCGTATGGCTACACCTTC
TRBV4-2	-	-	14	TRBJ2-1	CASSPTSPYNEQFF	TGTGCCAGCAGCCCCACTTCCCCCTACAATGAGCAGTTCTTC
TRBV28	few	-	15	TRBJ2-1	CASSFDSSSYNEQFF	TGTGCCAGCAGTTTCGACAGCAGCTCCTACAATGAGCAGTTCTTC
TRBV9	-	-	13	TRBJ1-6	CASSVASTSPLHF	TGTGCCAGCAGCGTAGCTAGCACATCACCCCTCCACTTT
TRBV4-3	-	-	15	TRBJ1-3	CASSPGQFSGNTIYF	TGCGCCAGCAGCCCTGGACAGTTCTCTGGAAACACCATATATTTT
TRBV7-9	-	-	14	TRBJ2-1	CASSRVFSYNEQFF	TGTGCCAGCAGCCGGGTCTTCTCCTACAATGAGCAGTTCTTC
TRBV2	few	-	14	TRBJ2-3	CASTRTSPGDTQYF	TGTGCCAGCACGCGGACCTCACCGGGGGATACGCAGTATTTT
TRBV2	-	-	14	TRBJ2-4	CASEDAVAKNIQYF	TGTGCCAGCGAGGACGCCGTAGCCAAAAACATTCAGTACTTC
TRBV5-4	-	-	15	TRBJ2-1	CASSPDWSSYNEQFF	TGTGCCAGCAGTCCTGACTGGAGCTCCTACAATGAGCAGTTCTTC
TRBV9	few	-	15	TRBJ1-4	CASSVGPGGSEKLFF	TGTGCCAGCAGCGTAGGTCCCGGAGGGAGTGAAAAACTGTTTTTT
TRBV11-2	-	-	15	TRBJ2-6	CASSPTVSGANVLTF	TGTGCCAGCAGCCCCACAGTTTCTGGGGCCAACGTCCTGACTTTC
TRBV2	-	TRBD2	15	TRBJ2-1	CASSENSGVYNEQFF	TGTGCCAGCAGTGAGAATAGCGGGGTTTACAATGAGCAGTTCTTC
TRBV10-2	few	TRBD2	12	TRBJ2-7	CASTSGNYEQYF	TGCGCCAGCACTAGCGGGAACTACGAGCAGTACTTC
TRBV10-3	once	TRBD1	16	TRBJ2-2	CAISENRGLGTGELFF	TGTGCCATCAGTGAGAACAGGGGGCTTGGCACCGGGGAGCTGTTTTTT
TRBV5-6	once	TRBD1	18	TRBJ2-3	CASSLDLGQGQGEDTQYF	TGTGCCAGCAGCTTGGATTTGGGCCAGGGACAGGGGGAAGATACGCAGTATTTT
TRBV7-9	few	-	15	TRBJ2-5	CASSRTAVLQETQYF	TGTGCCAGCAGCCGAACGGCGGTACTCCAAGAGACCCAGTACTTC
TRBV27	once	-	17	TRBJ2-1	CASSFFGVGTIDNEQFF	TGTGCCAGCAGTTTTTTTGGGGTGGGGACAATAGACAATGAGCAGTTCTTC
TRBV5-6	once	-	13	TRBJ1-1	CASSWERASKAFF	TGTGCCAGCAGCTGGGAAAGGGCAAGTAAAGCTTTCTTT
TRBV9	-	-	17	TRBJ1-3	CASSVGAQHSSGNTIYF	TGTGCCAGCAGCGTAGGGGCCCAACACAGCTCTGGAAACACCATATATTTT
TRBV6-1	-	-	12	TRBJ1-1	CASRTGNTEAFF	TGTGCCAGCAGGACGGGGAACACTGAAGCTTTCTTT
TRBV10-3	few	-	13	TRBJ1-2	CAISESEAVGYTF	TGTGCCATCAGTGAGTCCGAGGCAGTCGGCTACACCTTC
TRBV6-6	-	TRBD1	14	TRBJ2-7	CASTRGQGSHEQYF	TGTGCCAGCACCCGGGGACAGGGGTCCCACGAGCAGTACTTC
TRBV28	-	TRBD1	14	TRBJ2-7	CASRPGQRAYEQYF	TGTGCCAGCAGGCCGGGACAGAGAGCCTACGAGCAGTACTTC
TRBV18	-	-	13	TRBJ1-4	CASSPARGDTLFF	TGTGCCAGCTCACCGGCCAGAGGGGACACACTGTTTTTT
TRBV7-3	-	-	13	TRBJ1-1	CASSLTANTEAFF	TGTGCCAGCAGCTTGACAGCGAACACTGAAGCTTTCTTT
TRBV6-5	-	TRBD2	14	TRBJ2-1	CASRLGLAANEQFF	TGTGCCAGCAGGCTGGGACTAGCGGCTAATGAGCAGTTCTTC
TRBV7-9	-	-	13	TRBJ2-7	CASSLANLDEQYF	TGTGCCAGCAGCTTAGCCAATCTTGACGAGCAGTACTTC
TRBV19	-	-	16	TRBJ1-5	CASSIFSGGLYQPQHF	TGTGCCAGTAGTATTTTCTCCGGGGGGCTCTATCAGCCCCAGCATTTT
TRBV7-9	-	-	16	TRBJ2-2	CASSPRDTMNTGELFF	TGTGCCAGCAGCCCAAGGGACACCATGAACACCGGGGAGCTGTTTTTT
TRBV19	-	-	15	TRBJ2-1	CASSIHEGIGTEQFF	TGTGCCAGTAGTATTCACGAGGGGATTGGGACTGAGCAGTTCTTC